A single sample gave rise to the 28 T cell receptor beta chains below, sequenced in a study of T cell repertoires in cytomegalovirus infection (dated by TCRdb to the late 2010s). No antigen has been assigned to these receptors. The instrument given in TCRdb is Illumina HiSeq 1500. TCRdb reanalyzed the raw reads on its own, using fastp at Q25 for trimming and MiXCR for clone calling, and kept in-frame beta chains. Every distinct CDR3 protein forms one entry, paired with its most common genes and DNA. Here the sample has approximately 910,000 distinct CDR3 sequences; around 30% occur a single time. 11% to 15% of the sample is taken by the ten largest. The label giving this sample's treatment or condition can be read as: in vitro stimulation with specific CMV peptide epitopes to enrich CMV-specific T cells. The specimen comprised cultured CD8+ T cells from PBMCs, sampled from culture after CMV antigen stimulation. These receptors originate from a human donor in good health (CMV status not recorded). Some clones in this sample may be carry-over from other donors' samples.

The table lists this clonotype with a few counts. Sequence at one end of the junction differs from germline and may be a read error. V gene TRBV7-7 combines with J gene TRBJ2-2, with 9 bases fitting TRBD1. The CDR3 extends over 17 amino acids. Germline V gives CDR1 SSHAT, CDR2 FNYEAQ (reference sequence). The CDR3 loop reads CASSLARGTGTTGELFF. The CDR3 DNA reads as TGTGCTAGCAGCTTAGCAAGGGGGACAGGGACCACCGGGGAGCTGTTTTTT.

A word on this clonotype: Germline is not matched at one junction end, which may reflect a read error. The chain uses TRBV10-3 and TRBJ2-3, with TRBD2 identical over 7 bases. This CDR3 region has 14 residues. The germline V gene encodes CDR1 ENHRY and CDR2 SYGVKD. Written as DNA, the CDR3 is TGTGCCATCAGGCCAGCGGGGAACCCCGATACACAGTATTTT. This codes for CAIRPAGNPDTQYF.

This clonotype was counted ten times or more. The chain is built from TRBV7-2 and TRBJ1-2; D gene unclear. The V gene's germline CDR1 is SGHTA and CDR2 FQGNSA. CDR3 length: 14 residues. V was pared by 1 base and J by 1 base, with 7 bases between. The CDR3 reads CASSLERGNYGYTF. DNA of the CDR3: TGTGCCAGCAGCTTAGAGCGGGGTAACTATGGCTACACCTTC. Using reference TRBV7-2 and TRBJ1-2 for the parts outside the CDR3, the full variable domain is GAGVSQSPSNKVTEKGKDVELRCDPISGHTALYWYRQSLGQGLEFLIYFQGNSAPDKSGLPSDRFSAERTGGSVSTLTIQRTQQEDSAVYLCASSLERGNYGYTFGSGTRLTVV.

The genes are TRBV7-8 and TRBJ1-4; D remains unclear. This CDR3 spans 15 amino acids. Germline V gene sequence: CDR1 SGHVS, CDR2 FQNEAQ. Trimming took off 7 bases at V and 0 bases at J, with 12 bases between the two ends. CDR3 in amino acids: CASNSKIATNEKLFF. In DNA, the CDR3 is TGTGCCAGCAACAGCAAAATTGCAACTAATGAAAAACTGTTTTTT. Using reference TRBV7-8 and TRBJ1-4 for the parts outside the CDR3, the full variable domain is GAGVSQSPRYKVAKRGQDVALRCDPISGHVSLFWYQQALGQGPEFLTYFQNEAQLDKSGLPSDRFFAERPEGSVSTLKIQRTQQEDSAVYLCASNSKIATNEKLFFGSGTQLSVL.

The chain employs TRBV6-5 and TRBJ1-1; D is unresolved. Germline V CDR1 and CDR2: MNHEY, SVGAGI. This CDR3 is built from 13 residues. Trimming removed 4 bases at V and 0 bases at J, with 6 bases between. The CDR3 region has the DNA TGTGCCAGCAGTTCGAACGTGAACACTGAAGCTTTCTTT. Amino acids: CASSSNVNTEAFF.

The V and J genes are TRBV7-9 and TRBJ1-5, with a weak D call TRBD1 (6 bases). CDR1 and CDR2 (germline): SEHNR, FQNEAQ (reference sequence). The CDR3 contains 17 residues. V gave up 3 bases and J gave up 5 bases, with 20 bases separating them. CDR3 in amino acids: CASSFEPGGQTHQPQHF. The CDR3 nucleotides are TGTGCCAGCAGCTTCGAACCGGGCGGACAGACCCATCAGCCCCAGCATTTT.

This clonotype has just a few counts. The J gene is TRBJ2-7, the V gene TRBV6-2 or TRBV6-3, with 12 bases matching TRBD2. The trim removed 0 bases at V and 3 bases at J, leaving 12 bases unmatched. CDR1 and CDR2 (germline): MNHEY, SVGEGT. This CDR3 contains 19 residues. CDR3 loop: CASSYSPTSGGYQGYEQYV. Written as DNA, the CDR3 is TGTGCCAGCAGTTACTCACCCACTAGCGGGGGGTACCAAGGCTACGAGCAGTACGTC.

About this clonotype itself: At one of its ends the junction is not consistent with the germline gene, which may arise from a read error. The J gene is TRBJ1-6, the V gene TRBV7-2; D ambiguous. The germline CDR1 and CDR2 sequences are SGHTA and FQGNSA. This CDR3 contains 17 residues. The DNA of the CDR3 is TGTGCCAGCTGCTTAGGTACTGGCCTCGGATTTAATTCACCCCTCCACTTT. Its translation is CASCLGTGLGFNSPLHF.

This clonotype has ten or more counts. The CDR3 DNA reads as TGTGCCAGCACATACTGGACAGGAGAGAGCAATCAGCCCCAGCATTTT. Protein sequence: CASTYWTGESNQPQHF. The V and J genes are TRBV6-1 and TRBJ1-5, with 7 bases aligning to TRBD1. CDR3 length equals 16 residues. The junction had 10 bases not matched to a gene; V was cut back by 7 bases and J by 1 base. CDR1 is MNHNS and CDR2 is SASEGT in the germline V gene.

This clonotype was picked up a small number of times. This rearrangement joins TRBV20-1 to TRBJ1-1; no clear D gene. The V and J ends lost 3 bases and 3 bases respectively, with 11 bases between them. Germline loops: CDR1 DFQATT, CDR2 SNEGSKA (reference sequence). This CDR3 contains 13 residues. CDR3 nucleotide sequence: TGCAGTGCTAGGCATAGGGAGGACACTGAAGCTTTCTTT. Amino acids: CSARHREDTEAFF.

This clonotype has more than one count but fewer than ten. The J gene is TRBJ1-1, the V gene TRBV12-5, with 11 bases aligning to TRBD1. Germline V gives CDR1 LGHNT, CDR2 FRNRAP. The CDR3 runs to 14 residues. The V and J ends lost 5 bases and 12 bases, in that order; junction bases with no gene match: 11. CDR3 DNA: TGTGCTAGTGGTGCGCACTCGGACAGGGGGCTTACTTTCTTT. Translation gives CASGAHSDRGLTFF.

This clonotype was counted between two and nine times. The J gene is TRBJ1-5, the V gene TRBV4-1; D unclear. With 0 bases removed from V and 0 bases from J, the gap between germline ends came to 9 bases. This CDR3 has 16 amino acids. Germline loops: CDR1 MGHRA, CDR2 YSYEKL. CDR3 nucleotides: TGCGCCAGCAGCCAAGATCCGGGGATTAGCAATCAGCCCCAGCATTTT. This gives the protein CASSQDPGISNQPQHF.

The J gene is TRBJ2-3, the V gene TRBV27, with 8 bases aligning to TRBD1. CDR3 size: 14 residues. Looked up from germline, CDR1 is MNHEY and CDR2 is SMNVEV (reference sequence). V dropped 1 base and J dropped 6; count of bases not matched to a gene: 3. The DNA of the CDR3 is TGTGCCAGCAGTTTATGGACAGGGCTGGATACGCAGTATTTT. This translates into CASSLWTGLDTQYF.

This clonotype was seen many times. The V gene is TRBV4-3, the J gene TRBJ2-4; TRBD1 agrees at 7 bases. V dropped 5 bases and J dropped 0; count of bases not matched to a gene: 16. From germline, CDR1 is LGHNA and CDR2 YSLEER. This CDR3 has 19 amino acids. DNA of the CDR3: TGCGCCAGCAGCTTCGCGATTTGGGGGACAGAAATAGCCAAAAACATTCAGTACTTC. Its translation is CASSFAIWGTEIAKNIQYF.

The rearrangement joins TRBV14 to TRBJ2-1; either TRBD1 or TRBD2 may fit D (6 bases each). Germline CDR1 SGHDN, CDR2 FVKESK. V dropped 4 bases and J dropped 4 bases, with 14 bases sitting between them. The CDR3 covers 15 residues. Here the CDR3 DNA reads TGTGCCAGCAGCCCCTTAACGGGGGCTTACAATGAGCAGTTCTTC. Residues: CASSPLTGAYNEQFF.

The chain carries TRBV6-2 or TRBV6-3 and TRBJ2-5; D might be TRBD2 (5 bases). Between the trimmed V and J ends, which lost 1 base and 2 bases, there was a span of 11 bases. The CDR3 runs 15 residues. Germline CDR1 reads MNHEY; CDR2 reads SVGEGT. CDR3 region: CASSYYRRGQETQYF. As DNA, the CDR3 is TGTGCCAGCAGTTACTATCGTAGAGGGCAAGAGACCCAGTACTTC.

V is TRBV7-9 and J is TRBJ1-2; 10 bases agree with TRBD1. Germline V gene lookup returns CDR1 SEHNR and CDR2 FQNEAQ (reference sequence). This CDR3 has 13 residues. The V segment lost 5 bases and the J segment 8 bases; nucleotides outside the gene matches: 5. CDR3: CASSRQGAQGYTF. For the CDR3, the DNA is TGTGCCAGCAGCAGACAGGGGGCTCAGGGCTACACCTTC.

In its sample, this clonotype was seen a few times. The V and J genes are TRBV9 and TRBJ1-1; D is perhaps TRBD1 (5 bases). The CDR3 is 14 residues long. Germline-derived CDR1 and CDR2 are SGDLS and YYNGEE. Trimming cost V 0 bases and J 2 bases, with 8 bases left between them. The CDR3 region has the DNA TGTGCCAGCAGCGTAGCTGACAGCAACACTGAAGCTTTCTTT. Its protein is CASSVADSNTEAFF.

Many counts were recorded for this clonotype. V is TRBV6-1 and J is TRBJ1-2; 8 nucleotides agree with TRBD1. The length of the CDR3 is 14 residues. Losses at the gene ends were 5 bases for V and 5 bases for J; bases not matched to a gene: 7. Germline CDR1 and CDR2: MNHNS and SASEGT. The CDR3 sequence is CASSTGTGGYGYTF. The CDR3 DNA reads as TGTGCCAGCAGTACAGGGACAGGAGGTTATGGCTACACCTTC.

The gene calls are TRBV28 and TRBJ2-3; 8 nucleotides match TRBD1. Germline loops: CDR1 MDHEN, CDR2 SYDVKM. The CDR3 length is 19 residues. With 4 bases clipped from V and 6 bases from J, the junction kept 21 bases outside the gene matches. The CDR3 spells CASSYFAPLTGATGDTQYF. In nucleotides, the CDR3 is TGTGCCAGCAGTTATTTCGCCCCCCTGACAGGGGCGACTGGGGATACGCAGTATTTT.

V gene TRBV6-5 combines with J gene TRBJ2-1; 11 bases line up with TRBD1. The CDR3 loop spans 15 amino acids. V gave up 4 bases and J gave up 7 bases; unmatched junction bases: 6. Germline CDR1 and CDR2: MNHEY and SVGAGI. The CDR3 loop reads CASSSPRDRGNEQFF. The CDR3 nucleotides read TGTGCCAGCAGTTCCCCCCGGGACAGGGGGAATGAGCAGTTCTTC.

The gene calls are TRBV18 and TRBJ1-1, with D maybe TRBD1 (5 bases). V shed 2 bases and J shed 5 bases, with 15 bases lying between them. The CDR3 covers 15 residues. The V gene's germline CDR1 is KGHSH and CDR2 LQKENI. The CDR3 loop reads CASSPIKGIGTEAFF. In nucleotides, the CDR3 is TGTGCCAGCTCACCAATTAAGGGGATCGGAACTGAAGCTTTCTTT.

CDR3 amino acids: CASSQVLIQASNEKLFF. In DNA, the CDR3 is TGCGCCAGCAGCCAAGTACTCATACAGGCCAGCAATGAAAAACTGTTTTTT. V usage is TRBV4-1 and J usage is TRBJ1-4; D may be TRBD1 (5 bases). In germline, CDR1 is MGHRA, CDR2 YSYEKL. The V gene lost 1 base and the J gene lost 5 bases, with 17 bases spanning the gap. This CDR3 contains 17 residues.

The chain carries TRBV4-3 and TRBJ1-1, with D perhaps matching TRBD1 (6 bases). The germline V gene encodes CDR1 LGHNA and CDR2 YSLEER. V lost 4 bases to trimming and J lost 4 bases, with 10 bases between them. The CDR3 has 13 residues. CDR3 nucleotide sequence: TGCGCCAGCAGCCGCCCCAGGGGCACTGAAGCTTTCTTT. This translates into CASSRPRGTEAFF.

In the case of this clonotype: One junction end does not reproduce the germline sequence, and a read error may be involved. The rearrangement uses TRBV4-1 and TRBJ2-5; no clear D. Germline CDR1 MGHRA, CDR2 YSYEKL. The CDR3 sequence is 17 residues long. The CDR3 region has the DNA TGTGCCAGCAGCCAAGAAACTCCCCACGACACGCAAGAGACCCAGTACTTC. Translated: CASSQETPHDTQETQYF.

This clonotype was seen at least ten times. The chain combines TRBV12-3 or TRBV12-4 with TRBJ1-3, with 9 bases aligning to TRBD1. This CDR3 has 17 residues. After removal of 6 bases from V and 0 bases from J, the junction contained 9 bases not matched to a gene. In nucleotides, the CDR3 is TGTGCCAGCAGAGACCCCCGACAGGGGGACTCTGGAAACACCATATATTTT. The encoded protein is CASRDPRQGDSGNTIYF.

This clonotype appeared a few times. This chain joins TRBV4-3 and TRBJ1-6; the D gene is possibly TRBD1 (5 bases). The CDR3 length is 17 residues. CDR1 is LGHNA, CDR2 YSLEER, per germline. With 3 bases removed from V and 4 bases from J, the gap between germline ends came to 16 bases. The CDR3 sequence is CASSQMGDSFYNSPLHF. In DNA, the CDR3 is TGCGCCAGCAGCCAGATGGGGGATTCCTTTTATAATTCACCCCTCCACTTT.

This clonotype was recorded at least ten times. The chain has TRBV7-9 and TRBJ2-2; D gene ambiguous. In germline, CDR1 is SEHNR, CDR2 FQNEAQ (reference sequence). The V end was cut by 4 bases, the J end by 0 bases, with 9 bases between. CDR3 length: 15 amino acids. The CDR3 DNA sequence: TGTGCCAGCAGCTACTCAATCGCGAACACCGGGGAGCTGTTTTTT. Translated: CASSYSIANTGELFF. The full variable domain, with the rest looked up from reference TRBV7-9 and TRBJ2-2, is DTGVSQNPRHKITKRGQNVTFRCDPISEHNRLYWYRQTLGQGPEFLTYFQNEAQLEKSRLLSDRFSAERPKGSFSTLEIQRTEQGDSAMYLCASSYSIANTGELFFGEGSRLTVL.